One and the same sample provided the 11 T cell receptor beta chains below, sequenced in a study of blood T cell repertoires in COVID-19. Method: immunoSEQ multiplex PCR; TCRdb's copy keeps in-frame clones and lacks some. The data show a few hundred thousand clones, approximately 86% seen once. The sequenced sample consisted of peripheral blood. The receptors here all came from a woman aged 18 to 35 with acute or convalescent COVID-19.

V is TRBV4-2 and J is TRBJ2-3; 9 bases are a match to TRBD2. The CDR3 covers 18 residues. Germline V gene lookup returns CDR1 LGHNA and CDR2 YNFKEQ. J lost 6 bases, V lost 1 base, and 14 bases had no gene match. The CDR3 nucleotides are TGTGCCAGCAGCCAAGGTCCCCTGATAGTAGCGGGAGTGGATACGCAGTATTTT. Translation: CASSQGPLIVAGVDTQYF.

The chain employs TRBV7-9 and TRBJ2-1, with a tentative D call TRBD1 (5 bases). V lost 2 bases to trimming and J lost 1 base, with 9 bases between them. There are 15 residues in the CDR3. Germline CDR1 is SEHNR and CDR2 is FQNEAQ (reference sequence). CDR3 nucleotide sequence: TGTGCCAGCAGCTTAAGGGGTTGGTCCTACAATGAGCAGTTCTTC. It specifies CASSLRGWSYNEQFF.

The rearrangement links TRBV4-1 to TRBJ1-2, with D possibly TRBD1 on 6 matching bases. Germline V CDR1 and CDR2: MGHRA, YSYEKL. The CDR3 runs to 14 residues. V was pared by 4 bases and J by 2 bases, with 11 bases between. CDR3 region: CASSRETGNYGYTF. The CDR3 region has the DNA TGCGCCAGCAGCCGAGAGACAGGCAACTATGGCTACACCTTC.

The chain links TRBV7-8 to TRBJ2-1; 10 bases align to TRBD1. V was pared by 5 bases and J by 3 bases, with 10 bases of the junction left unmatched. The CDR3 loop spans 17 amino acids. Germline CDR1 SGHVS, CDR2 FQNEAQ. In DNA form, the CDR3 reads TGTGCCAGCAGCATTTCCGGGACAGGGGCCTACTACAATGAGCAGTTCTTC. Translating it yields CASSISGTGAYYNEQFF.

This clone was recorded once. The V call is TRBV30, the J call TRBJ2-7; 11 nucleotides match TRBD2. Germline trimming cut 2 bases from V and 5 bases from J; bases unmatched to any gene: 5. The CDR3 is 14 amino acids. Germline V CDR1 and CDR2: GTSNPN, SVGIG (reference sequence). The CDR3 loop is CAWSSLAGVDEQYF. DNA of the CDR3: TGTGCCTGGAGTTCACTAGCGGGAGTTGACGAGCAGTACTTC.

The CDR3 region has the DNA TGTGCCTGGAGTACCGGACAGGGCGAAGCTTTCTTT. Its protein is CAWSTGQGEAFF. The chain joins TRBV30 to TRBJ1-1; the match to TRBD1 covers 8 bases. The CDR3 has 12 residues. Germline V CDR1 and CDR2: GTSNPN, SVGIG (reference sequence). Losses at the gene ends were 2 bases for V and 8 bases for J; bases not matched to a gene: 4.

The chain recombines TRBV19 with TRBJ2-2; D gene ambiguous. V lost 3 bases, J lost 2 bases, and 4 bases lay in between. This CDR3 region has 13 residues. Germline CDR1 reads LNHDA; CDR2 reads SQIVND (reference sequence). The CDR3 nucleotides are TGTGCCAGTAGTATTATAAACACCGGGGAGCTGTTTTTT. It specifies CASSIINTGELFF.

The chain is built from TRBV3-1 (or the pseudogene TRBV3-2) and TRBJ2-2; 7 bases map to TRBD2. This CDR3 spans 17 amino acids. V lost 4 bases to trimming and J lost 1 base; unmatched junction nucleotides: 9. Germline V CDR1 and CDR2: LGHDT, YNNKEL (reference sequence). CDR3 nucleotides: TGTGCCAGCAGCCCCCGGGTTCTAGCGGAGAACACCGGGGAGCTGTTTTTT. Protein: CASSPRVLAENTGELFF.

The J gene is TRBJ2-5, the V gene TRBV7-9; D not certain. CDR3 size: 12 residues. Germline CDR1 and CDR2: SEHNR and FQNEAQ (reference sequence). Trimming took 1 base from V and 3 from J, leaving 3 bases between them. CDR3 amino acids: CASSLVEETQYF. DNA of the CDR3: TGTGCCAGCAGCTTAGTAGAAGAGACCCAGTACTTC.

This chain uses TRBV24-1 with TRBJ1-1; no clear D. CDR1 and CDR2 (germline): KGHDR, SFDVKD. This CDR3 is 14 amino acids long. Trimming stripped 3 bases from V and 5 bases from J, with 12 bases between. The CDR3 protein is CATSDAHTGTEAFF. The CDR3 DNA reads TGTGCCACCAGTGATGCCCATACCGGGACTGAAGCTTTCTTT.

A few counts support this clone. V usage is TRBV6-2 or TRBV6-3 and J usage is TRBJ1-2, with D possibly matching TRBD1 (6 bases). CDR1 MNHEY and CDR2 SVGEGT come from the germline V gene. V dropped 5 bases and J dropped 6 bases, with 16 bases sitting between them. The CDR3 runs to 14 residues. The CDR3, as DNA: TGTGCCAGCAGTCCCAACAGGGAACGGGATGGCTACACCTTC. Encoded protein: CASSPNRERDGYTF.